These 24 T cell receptor beta chains were all obtained from the same sample, sequenced in a study of post-analysis software for immune sequencing data. Study-level results: The study found TRBV5-6, TRBV5-1 and TRBV20-1 among a few TRBV segments more frequent in patients than controls.

TCR beta libraries were prepared from cDNA with unique molecular identifiers. A single record per CDR3 protein comes from TCRdb applying MiXCR to the PCR reads. The sample shows roughly 870,000 distinct CDR3 sequences, about 53% of them seen only once. These receptors have no known antigen. The source material was blood. These receptors came from a girl aged 5 to 17 with multiple sclerosis.

The chain uses TRBV12-5 and TRBJ2-1, with TRBD2 matching 7 bases. The junction had 4 bases not matched to a gene; V was cut back by 5 bases and J by 0 bases. Germline lookup yields CDR1 LGHNT and CDR2 FRNRAP. The CDR3 spans 15 residues. The CDR3 is CASGPGGSSYNEQFF. CDR3 sequence (DNA): TGTGCTAGTGGTCCGGGGGGAAGCTCCTACAATGAGCAGTTCTTC.

This clonotype came up a few times. This chain joins TRBV29-1 and TRBJ2-1; TRBD2 matches 9 bases. The CDR3 is 17 residues long. Germline assignment: CDR1 SQVTM and CDR2 ANQGSEA. Trimming took 6 bases from V and 3 from J; bases not matched to a gene: 15. The CDR3 coding sequence is TGCAGCGTGAGCCCCAACCTGCTAGCGGGGCACTACAATGAGCAGTTCTTC. This encodes CSVSPNLLAGHYNEQFF.

This clonotype was detected a few times. This chain uses TRBV10-3 with TRBJ2-7; a possible D gene is TRBD2 (7 bases). V was pared by 6 bases and J by 0 bases, with 12 bases between. From germline, CDR1 is ENHRY and CDR2 SYGVKD. The CDR3 runs 14 residues. CDR3 nucleotide sequence: TGTGCCATCAGGGGCGGGGGCCTCTCCTACGAGCAGTACTTC. Translating gives CAIRGGGLSYEQYF.

This rearrangement joins TRBV7-2 to TRBJ2-4, with D perhaps TRBD2 (5 bases). The CDR3 is 14 residues long. The V gene lost 4 bases and the J gene lost 1 base, with 8 bases spanning the gap. CDR1 is SGHTA, CDR2 FQGNSA, per germline. The CDR3 DNA reads as TGTGCCAGCAGCTCGGGGTCGGCCAAAAACATTCAGTACTTC. Translated, it gives CASSSGSAKNIQYF.

The chain carries TRBV7-9 and TRBJ2-5, with a tentative D call TRBD1 (5 bases). V was trimmed by 1 base and J by 5 bases, leaving 11 bases between them. The germline CDR1 and CDR2 sequences are SEHNR and FQNEAQ (reference sequence). CDR3 size: 14 residues. The CDR3 is CASSLVGRAETQYF. The CDR3 nucleotides are TGTGCCAGCAGCTTAGTGGGGCGAGCGGAGACCCAGTACTTC.

This clonotype was detected only a few times. The chain has TRBV9 and TRBJ1-1, with 7 bases identical to TRBD1. Germline CDR1 is SGDLS and CDR2 is YYNGEE. The CDR3 runs 15 residues. V shed 4 bases, J shed 1 base, and the junction held 7 bases outside the gene matches. The DNA for the CDR3 is TGTGCCAGCAGCAGGGGGGACAGACCGAACACTGAAGCTTTCTTT. Translated: CASSRGDRPNTEAFF.

The chain combines TRBV20-1 with TRBJ2-7, with TRBD1 matching over 7 bases. This CDR3 has 12 amino acids. Germline CDR1 DFQATT, CDR2 SNEGSKA (reference sequence). The V segment lost 7 bases and the J segment 2 bases; nucleotides outside the gene matches: 5. CDR3 loop: CSGGTVAYEQYF. The CDR3 DNA reads as TGCAGTGGAGGGACAGTCGCCTACGAGCAGTACTTC.

V and J are TRBV7-9 and TRBJ1-1; no reliable D call. The CDR3 consists of 14 residues. The V end lost 1 base, the J end lost 11 bases, and 17 bases lay between the germline ends. Germline V gives CDR1 SEHNR, CDR2 FQNEAQ (reference sequence). The CDR3 DNA follows: TGTGCCAGCAGCTTAGGTTCAGTCACGCAAGGTGCTTTCTTT. Protein sequence: CASSLGSVTQGAFF.

The V gene is TRBV3-1, the J gene TRBJ2-7; 12 bases line up with TRBD1. The J call may be in error: the DNA end matches TRBJ2-5 better. Per germline, CDR1 LGHDT and CDR2 YNNKEL (reference sequence). This CDR3 spans 16 amino acids. CDR3 in DNA: TGTGCCAGCAGCCCCGCCGGGACAGGGGGCTTAGAGACCCAGTACTTC. It translates to CASSPAGTGGLETQYF.

The rearrangement joins TRBV6-2 or TRBV6-3 to TRBJ2-1, with TRBD1 identical over 8 bases. Germline lookup yields CDR1 MNHEY and CDR2 SVGEGT. J was trimmed by 7 bases and V by 7 bases; bases with no gene match: 3. The CDR3 spans 12 residues. The CDR3 sequence: CASKRQGNEQFF. Written as DNA, the CDR3 is TGTGCCAGCAAACGACAGGGGAATGAGCAGTTCTTC.

The chain joins TRBV27 to TRBJ2-7, with TRBD2 matching over 14 bases. Looked up from germline, CDR1 is MNHEY and CDR2 is SMNVEV (reference sequence). J lost 0 bases, V lost 4 bases, and 11 bases had no gene match. The CDR3 runs 19 residues. CDR3 nucleotides: TGTGCCAGCAGTTCCACGCATCCGGGACTAGCGGGGGCCTCCTACGAGCAGTACTTC. As protein: CASSSTHPGLAGASYEQYF.

This clonotype was found a few times. The gene calls are TRBV12-3 or TRBV12-4 and TRBJ1-5; 8 bases fit TRBD1. CDR3 length: 15 amino acids. The V and J ends lost 3 bases and 5 bases, in that order; junction bases with no gene match: 6. The DNA of the CDR3 is TGTGCCAGCAGTTTCGGACAGGGAGGATATCAGCCCCAGCATTTT. Translated: CASSFGQGGYQPQHF.

A few counts support this clonotype. The V and J genes are TRBV10-3 and TRBJ2-5; TRBD1 matches at 8 bases. The CDR3 spans 14 residues. V lost 9 bases, J lost 4 bases, and 10 bases stayed unmatched. The germline gives CDR1 ENHRY, CDR2 SYGVKD. As DNA, the CDR3 is TGTGCCATACAACCCGGGACAGGAGCAGAGACCCAGTACTTC. Translated, it gives CAIQPGTGAETQYF.

This chain links TRBV3-1 with TRBJ1-2; weak D call: TRBD1 (5 bases). The CDR3 runs to 13 residues. Trimming stripped 0 bases from V and 7 bases from J, with 9 bases between. The germline V gene has CDR1 LGHDT and CDR2 YNNKEL (reference sequence). In DNA, the CDR3 is TGTGCCAGCAGCCAAGATCGCGGGGCTGGCTACACCTTC. This gives the protein CASSQDRGAGYTF.

This clonotype was found a few times. This chain uses TRBV9 with TRBJ2-3; 11 nucleotides agree with TRBD2. The CDR3 sequence is 16 residues long. Per germline, CDR1 SGDLS and CDR2 YYNGEE. V dropped 2 bases and J dropped 2; count of bases not matched to a gene: 4. DNA of the CDR3: TGTGCCAGCAGCGTTAGCGGGGGGGGACTCACAGATACGCAGTATTTT. It encodes CASSVSGGGLTDTQYF.

This clonotype is a singleton in its sample. One end of the junction varies from germline; a read error may be responsible. J is TRBJ2-4 and V is TRBV5-1; D not certain. This CDR3 comprises 16 residues. The V gene's germline CDR1 is SGHRS and CDR2 YFSETQ. The CDR3 loop is CASSLFGGQAKDIQYF. The CDR3 DNA sequence: TGCGCCAGCAGCTTGTTTGGTGGCCAAGCCAAAGACATTCAGTACTTC.

The J gene is TRBJ2-7, the V gene TRBV6-5, with D uncertain. Trimming stripped 5 bases from V and 5 bases from J, with 19 bases between. The V gene's germline CDR1 is MNHEY and CDR2 SVGAGI. The CDR3 loop spans 15 amino acids. CDR3 sequence: CASSHPGLLLDEQYF. The DNA of the CDR3 is TGTGCCAGCAGTCATCCCGGGTTGTTATTGGACGAGCAGTACTTC.

DNA of the CDR3: TGTGCCAGCAGTTACTCGACAGGAGCCAAAAACATTCAGTACTTC. Amino acid sequence: CASSYSTGAKNIQYF. The chain joins TRBV6-2 or TRBV6-3 to TRBJ2-4; D might be TRBD1 (6 bases). The CDR3 has 15 amino acids. V dropped 0 bases and J dropped 0 bases, with 6 bases sitting between them. CDR1 is MNHEY and CDR2 is SVGEGT in the germline V gene.

The V and J genes are TRBV12-3 or TRBV12-4 and TRBJ2-5, with 9 bases fitting TRBD2. The CDR3 is 15 residues long. J was trimmed by 4 bases and V by 8 bases; bases with no gene match: 11. The CDR3, as DNA: TGTGCCAGCTCCCTTCTGCGGGGGGGTCGAGAGACCCAGTACTTC. Residues: CASSLLRGGRETQYF.

This chain joins TRBV15 and TRBJ2-7; 7 bases map to TRBD2. CDR3 length: 14 amino acids. Looked up from germline, CDR1 is LNHNV and CDR2 is YYDKDF (reference sequence). V lost 3 bases and J lost 0; bases outside the gene matches: 2. The CDR3 reads CATSRSGASYEQYF. The CDR3 coding sequence is TGTGCCACCAGCAGGAGCGGGGCCTCCTACGAGCAGTACTTC. Using reference TRBV15 and TRBJ2-7 for the parts outside the CDR3, the full variable domain is DAMVIQNPRYQVTQFGKPVTLSCSQTLNHNVMYWYQQKSSQAPKLLFHYYDKDFNNEADTPDNFQSRRPNTSFCFLDIRSPGLGDTAMYLCATSRSGASYEQYFGPGTRLTVT.

In this sample, this clonotype turned up many times. The chain recombines TRBV12-3 or TRBV12-4 with TRBJ2-5, with D unresolved. With 6 bases removed from V and 9 bases from J, the gap between germline ends came to 14 bases. This CDR3 region has 12 residues. CDR3 DNA: TGTGCCAGCAGCTTGCCTGGGAATCCCCAGTACTTC. Residues: CASSLPGNPQYF.

This sequence joins TRBV7-2 and TRBJ2-5; D remains ambiguous. The CDR3 spans 12 residues. Looked up from germline, CDR1 is SGHTA and CDR2 is FQGNSA. The V and J ends lost 1 base and 7 bases respectively, with 7 bases between them. The CDR3 is CASSLDEPTQYF. CDR3 nucleotides: TGTGCCAGCAGCTTAGACGAACCGACCCAGTACTTC.

This clonotype was detected once. The rearrangement joins TRBV20-1 to TRBJ1-1, with no clear D. Trimming left V 4 bases short and J 1 base short, with 7 bases between. CDR1 is DFQATT and CDR2 is SNEGSKA in the germline V gene (reference sequence). The CDR3 runs 12 residues. CDR3 coding DNA: TGCAGTGCTAAGGTCAGGAACACTGAAGCTTTCTTT. This sequence encodes CSAKVRNTEAFF.

The chain carries TRBV28 and TRBJ1-2, with D unclear. V lost 3 bases and J 3 bases, leaving 8 bases between the germline ends. CDR3 size: 13 residues. The germline V gene has CDR1 MDHEN and CDR2 SYDVKM. The CDR3: CASSFPADYGYTF. The CDR3 nucleotides are TGTGCCAGCAGTTTCCCCGCAGACTATGGCTACACCTTC.